The 2 T cell receptor beta chains below come from one sample, sequenced in a study of CD8 T cells in ankylosing spondylitis. TCRdb passed the 5' RACE reads through MiXCR, listing each CDR3 protein once. The data show approximately 260,000 distinct CDR3 sequences, about 18% seen once. The sample consisted of blood, either unsorted or a sorted T cell fraction (not recorded which). The origin of the receptors is a male donor with ankylosing spondylitis or in good health (not recorded which).

The genes are TRBV6-2 or TRBV6-3 and TRBJ2-3; 8 bases align to TRBD2. The CDR3 totals 13 residues. Germline V gene data show CDR1 as MNHEY and CDR2 as SVGEGT. With V trimmed by 9 bases and J by 3 bases, 5 bases remained unmatched. CDR3: CASSGTRTDTQYF. The CDR3 DNA sequence: TGTGCCAGTAGCGGGACTCGGACAGATACGCAGTATTTT.

This sequence joins TRBV10-3 and TRBJ2-1, with TRBD2 identical over 7 bases. CDR3 length equals 17 residues. Per germline, CDR1 ENHRY and CDR2 SYGVKD. The V segment lost 4 bases and the J segment 3 bases; nucleotides outside the gene matches: 12. The CDR3 region is CAISGPQAGLGYNEQFF. CDR3 bases: TGTGCCATCAGTGGGCCCCAAGCGGGGTTAGGCTACAATGAGCAGTTCTTC.